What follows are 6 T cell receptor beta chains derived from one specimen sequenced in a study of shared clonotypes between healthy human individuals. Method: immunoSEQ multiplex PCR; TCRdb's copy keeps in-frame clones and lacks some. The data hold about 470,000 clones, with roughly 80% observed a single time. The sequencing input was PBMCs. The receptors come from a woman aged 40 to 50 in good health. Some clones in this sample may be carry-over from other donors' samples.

DNA of the CDR3: TGTGCCAGCAGTTTCCGGTCCCGAGAGAGTTACGAGCAGTACTTC. Protein: CASSFRSRESYEQYF. The V gene is TRBV27, the J gene TRBJ2-7; D gene uncertain. V lost 3 bases to trimming and J lost 4 bases, with 16 bases between them. CDR1 is MNHEY, CDR2 SMNVEV, per germline (reference sequence). The CDR3 has 15 amino acids.

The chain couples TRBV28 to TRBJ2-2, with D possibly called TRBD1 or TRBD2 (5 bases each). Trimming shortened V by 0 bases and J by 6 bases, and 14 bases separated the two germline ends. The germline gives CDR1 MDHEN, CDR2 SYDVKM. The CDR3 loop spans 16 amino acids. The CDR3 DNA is TGTGCCAGCAGTTTATGGGACTTATTGGGGGCCGGGGAGCTGTTTTTT. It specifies CASSLWDLLGAGELFF.

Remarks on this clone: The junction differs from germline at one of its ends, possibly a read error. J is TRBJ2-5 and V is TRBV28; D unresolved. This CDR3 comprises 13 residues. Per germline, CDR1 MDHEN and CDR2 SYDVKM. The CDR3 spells CAISAHPQETQYF. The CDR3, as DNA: TGTGCCATCAGTGCCCACCCGCAAGAGACCCAGTACTTC. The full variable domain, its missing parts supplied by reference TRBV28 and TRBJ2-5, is DVKVTQSSRYLVKRTGEKVFLECVQDMDHENMFWYRQDPGLGLRLIYFSYDVKMKEKGDIPEGYSVSREKKERFSLILESASTNQTSMYLCAISAHPQETQYFGPGTRLLVL.

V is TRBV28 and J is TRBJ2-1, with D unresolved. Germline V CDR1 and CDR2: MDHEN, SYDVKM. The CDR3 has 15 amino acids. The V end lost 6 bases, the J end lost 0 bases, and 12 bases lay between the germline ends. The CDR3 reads CASSHTPSSYNEQFF. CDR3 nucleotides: TGTGCCAGCAGCCACACCCCGAGCTCCTACAATGAGCAGTTCTTC.

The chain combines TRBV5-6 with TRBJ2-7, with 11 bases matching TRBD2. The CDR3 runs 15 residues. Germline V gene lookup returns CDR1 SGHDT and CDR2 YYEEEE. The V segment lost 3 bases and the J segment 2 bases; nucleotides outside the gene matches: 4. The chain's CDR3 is CASSWGLAVPYEQYF. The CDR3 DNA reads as TGTGCCAGCAGCTGGGGACTAGCGGTCCCCTACGAGCAGTACTTC.

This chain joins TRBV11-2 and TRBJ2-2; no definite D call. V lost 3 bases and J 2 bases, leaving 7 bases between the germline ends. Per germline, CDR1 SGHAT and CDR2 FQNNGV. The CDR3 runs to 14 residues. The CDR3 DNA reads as TGTGCCAGCAGCTTGACCGCTAACACCGGGGAGCTGTTTTTT. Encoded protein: CASSLTANTGELFF.